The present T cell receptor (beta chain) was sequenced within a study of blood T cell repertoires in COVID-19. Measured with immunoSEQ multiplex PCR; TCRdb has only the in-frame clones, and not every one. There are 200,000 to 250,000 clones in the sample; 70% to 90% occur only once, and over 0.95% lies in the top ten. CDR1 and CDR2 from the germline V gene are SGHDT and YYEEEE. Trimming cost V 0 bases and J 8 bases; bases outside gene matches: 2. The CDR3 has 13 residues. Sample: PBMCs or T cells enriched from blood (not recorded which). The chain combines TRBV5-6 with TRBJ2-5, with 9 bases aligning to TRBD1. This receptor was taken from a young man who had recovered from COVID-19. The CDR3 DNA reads TGTGCCAGCAGCTTGGACAGGGGGCGAACCCAGTACTTC. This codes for CASSLDRGRTQYF.